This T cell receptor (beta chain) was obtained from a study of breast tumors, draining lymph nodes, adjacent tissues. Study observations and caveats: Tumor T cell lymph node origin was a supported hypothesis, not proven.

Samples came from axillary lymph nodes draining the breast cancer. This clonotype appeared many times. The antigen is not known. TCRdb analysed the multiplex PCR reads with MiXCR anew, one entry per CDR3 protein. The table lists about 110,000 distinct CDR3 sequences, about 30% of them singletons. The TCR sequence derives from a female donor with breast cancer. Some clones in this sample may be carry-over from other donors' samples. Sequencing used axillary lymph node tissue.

In DNA, the CDR3 is TGTGCCAGCAGCCCCCAAGGAGTAGCTTACGAGCAGTACTTC. Residues: CASSPQGVAYEQYF. The chain combines TRBV9 with TRBJ2-7, with unresolved D. The CDR3 totals 14 residues. Germline V CDR1 and CDR2: SGDLS, YYNGEE. Trimming left V 4 bases short and J 4 bases short, with 15 bases between.